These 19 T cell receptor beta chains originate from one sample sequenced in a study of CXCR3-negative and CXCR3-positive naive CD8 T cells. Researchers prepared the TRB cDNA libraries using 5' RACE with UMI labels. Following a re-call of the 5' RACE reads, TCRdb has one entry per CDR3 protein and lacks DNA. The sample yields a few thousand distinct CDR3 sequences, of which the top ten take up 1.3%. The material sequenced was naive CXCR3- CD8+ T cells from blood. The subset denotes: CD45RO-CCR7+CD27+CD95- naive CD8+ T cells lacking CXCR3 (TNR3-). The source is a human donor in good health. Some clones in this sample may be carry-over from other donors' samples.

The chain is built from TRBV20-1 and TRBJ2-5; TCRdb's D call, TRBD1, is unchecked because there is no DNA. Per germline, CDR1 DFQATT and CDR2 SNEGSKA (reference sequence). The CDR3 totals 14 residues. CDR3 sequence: CSASLGTAEETQYF.

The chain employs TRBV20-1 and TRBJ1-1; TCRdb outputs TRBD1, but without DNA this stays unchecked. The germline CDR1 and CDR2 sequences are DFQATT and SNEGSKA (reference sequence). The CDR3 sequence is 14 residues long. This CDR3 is CSAPLRGVPTEAFF.

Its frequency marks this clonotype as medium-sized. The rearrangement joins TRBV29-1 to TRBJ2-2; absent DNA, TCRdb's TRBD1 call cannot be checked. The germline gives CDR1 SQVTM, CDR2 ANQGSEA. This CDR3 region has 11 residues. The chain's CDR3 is CSVTGSGELFF.

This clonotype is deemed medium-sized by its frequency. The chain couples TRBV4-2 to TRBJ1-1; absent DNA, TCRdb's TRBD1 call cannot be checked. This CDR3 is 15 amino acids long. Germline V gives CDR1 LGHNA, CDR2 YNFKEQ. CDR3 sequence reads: CASSPWAAQRTEAFF.

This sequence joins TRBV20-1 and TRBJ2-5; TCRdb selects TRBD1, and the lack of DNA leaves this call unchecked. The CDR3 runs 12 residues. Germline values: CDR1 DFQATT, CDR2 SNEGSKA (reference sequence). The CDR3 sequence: CSRTAGWETQYF.

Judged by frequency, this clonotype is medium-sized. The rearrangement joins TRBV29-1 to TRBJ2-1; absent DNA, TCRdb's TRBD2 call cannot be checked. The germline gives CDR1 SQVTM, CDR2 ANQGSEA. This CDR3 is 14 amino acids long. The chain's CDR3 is CSVELASGSNEQFF.

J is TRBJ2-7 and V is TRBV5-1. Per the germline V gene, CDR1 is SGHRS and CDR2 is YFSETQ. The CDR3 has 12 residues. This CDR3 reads CASAVTDYEQYF. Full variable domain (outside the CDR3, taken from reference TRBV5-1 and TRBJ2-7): KAGVTQTPRYLIKTRGQQVTLSCSPISGHRSVSWYQQTPGQGLQFLFEYFSETQRNKGNFPGRFSGRQFSNSRSEMNVSTLELGDSALYLCASAVTDYEQYFGPGTRLTVT.

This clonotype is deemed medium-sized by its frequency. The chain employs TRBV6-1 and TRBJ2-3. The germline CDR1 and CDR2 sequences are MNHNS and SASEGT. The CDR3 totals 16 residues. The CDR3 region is CASSEATSRPGDTQYF.

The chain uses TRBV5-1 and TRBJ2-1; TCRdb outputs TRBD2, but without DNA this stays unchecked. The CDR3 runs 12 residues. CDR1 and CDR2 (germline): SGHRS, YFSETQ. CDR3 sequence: CASTLAGNEQFF.

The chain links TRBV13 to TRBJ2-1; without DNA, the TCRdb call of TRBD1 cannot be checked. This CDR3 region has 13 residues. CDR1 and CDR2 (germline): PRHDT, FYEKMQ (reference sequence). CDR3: CASSRGTINEQFF.

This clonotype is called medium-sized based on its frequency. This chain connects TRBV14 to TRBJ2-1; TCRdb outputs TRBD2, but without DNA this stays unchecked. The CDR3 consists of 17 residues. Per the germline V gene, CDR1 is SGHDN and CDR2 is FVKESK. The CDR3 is CASSATAGAHSYNEQFF.

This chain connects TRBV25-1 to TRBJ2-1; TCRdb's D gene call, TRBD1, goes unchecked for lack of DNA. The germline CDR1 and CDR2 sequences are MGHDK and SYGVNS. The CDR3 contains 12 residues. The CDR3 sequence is CASSEGQGEQFF.

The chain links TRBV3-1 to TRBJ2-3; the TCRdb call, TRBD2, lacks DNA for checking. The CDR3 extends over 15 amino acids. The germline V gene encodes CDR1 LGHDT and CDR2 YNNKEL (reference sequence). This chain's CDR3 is CASSPQPEGTDTQYF.

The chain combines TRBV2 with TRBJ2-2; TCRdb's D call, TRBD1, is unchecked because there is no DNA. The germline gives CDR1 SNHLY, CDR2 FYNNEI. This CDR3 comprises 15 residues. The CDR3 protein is CASRGGLSNTGELFF. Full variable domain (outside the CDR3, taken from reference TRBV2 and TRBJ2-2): EPEVTQTPSHQVTQMGQEVILRCVPISNHLYFYWYRQILGQKVEFLVSFYNNEISEKSEIFDDQFSVERPDGSNFTLKIRSTKLEDSAMYFCASRGGLSNTGELFFGEGSRLTVL.

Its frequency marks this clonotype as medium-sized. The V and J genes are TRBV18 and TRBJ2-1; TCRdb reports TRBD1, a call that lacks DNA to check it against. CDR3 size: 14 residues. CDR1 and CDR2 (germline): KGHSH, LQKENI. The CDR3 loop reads CASSQTGVENEQFF.

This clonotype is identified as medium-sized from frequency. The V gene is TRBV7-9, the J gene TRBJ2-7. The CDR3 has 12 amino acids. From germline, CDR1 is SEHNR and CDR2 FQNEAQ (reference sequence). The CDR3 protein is CASSSGWDEQYF.

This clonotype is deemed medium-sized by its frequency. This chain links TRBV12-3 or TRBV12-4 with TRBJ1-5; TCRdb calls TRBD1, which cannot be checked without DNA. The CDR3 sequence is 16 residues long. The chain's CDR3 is CASSRPGQLPDQPQHF.

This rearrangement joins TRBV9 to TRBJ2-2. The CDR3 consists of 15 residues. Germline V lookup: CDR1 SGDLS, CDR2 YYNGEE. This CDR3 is CASSVVHTSTGELFF.

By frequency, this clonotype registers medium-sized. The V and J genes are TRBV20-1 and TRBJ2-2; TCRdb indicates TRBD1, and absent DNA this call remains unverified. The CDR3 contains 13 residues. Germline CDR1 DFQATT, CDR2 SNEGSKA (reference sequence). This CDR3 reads CSAIRTGTGELFF.